This paragraph reports one TCR beta chain. Produced via immunoSEQ multiplex PCR; TCRdb's table is partial and in-frame only. This repertoire shows roughly 60,000 clones, roughly four fifths found once; its top ten account for approximately 6.3%. This entry belongs to a study of blood T cell repertoires in COVID-19. Study-wide context: Samples representing acute and convalescent COVID-19 were sourced from the United States, Italy and Spain. PBMCs, B-cell-depleted T cells, or T cells provided the cDNA or gDNA that made up the material.

This CDR3 is 17 amino acids long. Germline V CDR1 and CDR2: SGHNT, YYREEE (reference sequence). Trimming took 4 bases from V and 1 from J; bases not matched to a gene: 7. The rearrangement joins TRBV5-4 to TRBJ2-2; TRBD1 matches 10 bases. The sequence was obtained from a human donor in a cohort sampled during active or convalescent COVID-19. Sequenced material: peripheral blood. CDR3 sequence reads: CASSRDRGRRNTGELFF. The DNA for the CDR3 is TGTGCCAGCAGCAGGGACAGGGGCAGGAGGAACACCGGGGAGCTGTTTTTT.